The sequence of this T cell receptor (beta chain) was determined in a study of T-cell memory formation after mild COVID-19. Study-level results: Pre-infection memory contained some responding clones, which suggested that cross-reactive memory had joined. Among clones peaking at day 37 in the second wave, SARS-CoV-2 specificity remained unconfirmed. While clones contracting from day 15 to 85 were balanced between CD4 and CD8, later expanders leaned CD4+.

Note on this clonotype: Its antigen is currently unknown.

This CDR3 is built from 14 residues. Trimming took 6 bases from V and 1 from J; bases not matched to a gene: 6. Germline loops: CDR1 LNHDA, CDR2 SQIVND (reference sequence). TCRdb itself ran the 5' RACE reads through MiXCR, one entry per CDR3 protein. This sample has roughly 410,000 distinct CDR3 sequences, with approximately 24% found just once. The origin of this receptor is an adult woman who had mild COVID-19 (a few samples of this study predate the infection). Cell type and time point are not known. Material: PBMCs or a T cell subset sorted from them (not recorded which). This chain joins TRBV19 and TRBJ2-7, with 7 bases identical to TRBD1. This CDR3 reads CASRAGTASYEQYF. CDR3 bases: TGTGCCAGTAGGGCCGGGACAGCTTCCTACGAGCAGTACTTC. Drawing the rest from reference TRBV19 and TRBJ2-7, the complete variable domain is DGGITQSPKYLFRKEGQNVTLSCEQNLNHDAMYWYRQDPGQGLRLIYYSQIVNDFQKGDIAEGYSVSREKKESFPLTVTSAQKNPTAFYLCASRAGTASYEQYFGPGTRLTVT.